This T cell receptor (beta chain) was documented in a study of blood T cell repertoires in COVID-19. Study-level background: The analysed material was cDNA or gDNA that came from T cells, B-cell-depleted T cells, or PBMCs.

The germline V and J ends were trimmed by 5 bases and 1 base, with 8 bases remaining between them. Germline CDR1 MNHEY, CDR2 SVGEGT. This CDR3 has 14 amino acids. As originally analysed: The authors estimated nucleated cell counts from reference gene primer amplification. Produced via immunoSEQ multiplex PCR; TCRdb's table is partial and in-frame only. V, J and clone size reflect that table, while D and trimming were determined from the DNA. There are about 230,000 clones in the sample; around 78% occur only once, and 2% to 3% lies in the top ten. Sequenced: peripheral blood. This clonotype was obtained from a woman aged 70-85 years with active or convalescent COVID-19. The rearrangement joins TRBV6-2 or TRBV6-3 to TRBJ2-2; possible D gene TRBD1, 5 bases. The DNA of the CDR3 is TGTGCCAGCAGTACTACAGGGAACACCGGGGAGCTGTTTTTT. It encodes CASSTTGNTGELFF.